These T cell receptor beta chains were read from a single sample in a study of Ad26.COV2.S vaccination and SARS-CoV-2 variants. Method: immunoSEQ multiplex PCR; TCRdb's copy keeps in-frame clones and lacks some. The sample lists a few hundred thousand clones, 87% seen once, with roughly 3.6% in the top ten. The specimen was peripheral blood, collected in a trial of Ad26.COV2.S vaccine versus placebo. These receptors were obtained from a person between 18 and 65 years old who received the Ad26.COV2.S COVID-19 vaccine or a placebo. Each CDR3 is given with its conserved first and last residue. A D gene is named only where the DNA matches it firmly. Size is omitted from some rows. Given values are once, few, many or a class for expanded clones.

V gene: TRBV10-3
J gene: TRBJ2-2
clone size: .
D gene: .
CDR3 DNA: TGTGCCATCAAGGACAGGGAGGGCACCGGGGAGCTGTTTTTT
CDR3 protein: CAIKDREGTGELFF

V gene: TRBV5-4
J gene: TRBJ2-7
clone size: few
D gene: TRBD2
CDR3 DNA: TGTGCCAGCAGCTTGTGGGCTAGCGGGAATTACGAGCAGTACTTC
CDR3 protein: CASSLWASGNYEQYF

V gene: TRBV7-9
J gene: TRBJ1-1
clone size: once
D gene: .
CDR3 DNA: TGTGCCAGCAGCTTAGCGAGAGTGAACACTGAAGCTTTCTTT
CDR3 protein: CASSLARVNTEAFF

V gene: TRBV10-3
J gene: TRBJ1-2
clone size: once
D gene: .
CDR3 DNA: TGTGCCATCAGTGGGGGTACAGGGAATTTGAACTATGGCTACACCTTC
CDR3 protein: CAISGGTGNLNYGYTF

V gene: TRBV30
J gene: TRBJ1-1
clone size: .
D gene: .
CDR3 DNA: TGTGCCTGGAGTGTCAGTCTGGGTCGGACTGAAGCTTTCTTT
CDR3 protein: CAWSVSLGRTEAFF

V gene: TRBV12-3/TRBV12-4
J gene: TRBJ2-5
clone size: .
D gene: .
CDR3 DNA: TGTGCCAGCAGTAGGGGGTACCAAGAGACCCAGTACTTC
CDR3 protein: CASSRGYQETQYF

V gene: TRBV6-5
J gene: TRBJ2-7
clone size: .
D gene: TRBD1
CDR3 DNA: TGTGCCAGCAGTTACGAGGGGGCCGGTTTGTACGAGCAGTACTTC
CDR3 protein: CASSYEGAGLYEQYF

V gene: TRBV27
J gene: TRBJ2-4
clone size: .
D gene: .
CDR3 DNA: TGTGCCAGCAGTTTAGAGGGGGTAAACGCCATTCAGTACTTC
CDR3 protein: CASSLEGVNAIQYF

V gene: TRBV5-1
J gene: TRBJ2-3
clone size: once
D gene: .
CDR3 DNA: TGCGCCAGCAGCTTGGCCCGACAGGGCACAGATACGCAGTATTTT
CDR3 protein: CASSLARQGTDTQYF

V gene: TRBV6-1
J gene: TRBJ1-4
clone size: .
D gene: .
CDR3 DNA: TGTGCCAGCAGTGAGCAGCAAGGTAATGAAAAACTGTTTTTT
CDR3 protein: CASSEQQGNEKLFF

V gene: TRBV4-3
J gene: TRBJ1-1
clone size: .
D gene: .
CDR3 DNA: TGCGCCAGCAGCCAAGTCGATGTGGGAGGAATGAACACTGAAGCTTTCTTT
CDR3 protein: CASSQVDVGGMNTEAFF

V gene: TRBV30
J gene: TRBJ2-3
clone size: .
D gene: .
CDR3 DNA: TGTGCCTGGAGGGTGGCAGGCACTAGCACAGATACGCAGTATTTT
CDR3 protein: CAWRVAGTSTDTQYF

V gene: TRBV7-3
J gene: TRBJ2-2
clone size: .
D gene: .
CDR3 DNA: TGTGCCAGCAGCCTCGGCCAGGGCGGGGAGCTGTTTTTT
CDR3 protein: CASSLGQGGELFF

V gene: TRBV7-9
J gene: TRBJ2-1
clone size: .
D gene: .
CDR3 DNA: TGTGCCAGCAGCTTGGCAAGGGCCAATGAGCAGTTCTTC
CDR3 protein: CASSLARANEQFF

V gene: TRBV10-3
J gene: TRBJ1-1
clone size: .
D gene: .
CDR3 DNA: TGTGCCATCAGTCTTGGGGAGGGTGAAGCTTTCTTT
CDR3 protein: CAISLGEGEAFF

V gene: TRBV28
J gene: TRBJ2-2
clone size: .
D gene: TRBD2
CDR3 DNA: TGTGCCAGCAGCCCCCGGGAGGGTGGTACCGGGGAGCTGTTTTTT
CDR3 protein: CASSPREGGTGELFF

V gene: TRBV7-9
J gene: TRBJ2-1
clone size: .
D gene: TRBD1
CDR3 DNA: TGTGCCAGCAGCTTACTGGGACAGGGGGGATATAGCTACAATGAGCAGTTCTTC
CDR3 protein: CASSLLGQGGYSYNEQFF

V gene: TRBV9
J gene: TRBJ1-1
clone size: .
D gene: .
CDR3 DNA: TGTGCCAGCAGCCCCCGGGCCTTAAACACTGAAGCTTTCTTT
CDR3 protein: CASSPRALNTEAFF

V gene: TRBV30
J gene: TRBJ1-3
clone size: .
D gene: .
CDR3 DNA: TGTGCCTGGGTTAAGACAGACTCTGGAAACACCATATATTTT
CDR3 protein: CAWVKTDSGNTIYF

V gene: TRBV19
J gene: TRBJ2-2
clone size: .
D gene: TRBD2
CDR3 DNA: TGTGCCAGTAGCCCCACCAGGACTAGCCCCGGGGAGCTGTTTTTT
CDR3 protein: CASSPTRTSPGELFF

V gene: TRBV4-2
J gene: TRBJ2-7
clone size: many
D gene: TRBD2
CDR3 DNA: TGTGCCAGCAGCCAAGATCGCCCTAGCGGGGGCCTCTACGAGCAGTACTTC
CDR3 protein: CASSQDRPSGGLYEQYF

V gene: TRBV19
J gene: TRBJ1-5
clone size: .
D gene: TRBD1
CDR3 DNA: TGTGCCAGTAGTACCGGGACAGCGAGCAATCAGCCCCAGCATTTT
CDR3 protein: CASSTGTASNQPQHF

V gene: TRBV3-1/TRBV3-2
J gene: TRBJ2-7
clone size: .
D gene: .
CDR3 DNA: TGTGCCAGCAGCCAAGATGTGGCAAGATCCTACGAGCAGTACTTC
CDR3 protein: CASSQDVARSYEQYF

V gene: TRBV10-3
J gene: TRBJ1-4
clone size: .
D gene: .
CDR3 DNA: TGTGCCATCAGTGAGTCGAACGGAGCAACTAATGAAAAACTGTTTTTT
CDR3 protein: CAISESNGATNEKLFF

V gene: TRBV29-1
J gene: TRBJ2-1
clone size: .
D gene: .
CDR3 DNA: TGCAGCGTTAAGTGGGGCTATGGGCAGTTCTTC
CDR3 protein: CSVKWGYGQFF

V gene: TRBV27
J gene: TRBJ2-1
clone size: .
D gene: TRBD1
CDR3 DNA: TGTGCCAGCAGACTGAGACAGGGGACGGGTCGAGGTGAGCAGTTCTTC
CDR3 protein: CASRLRQGTGRGEQFF

V gene: TRBV5-4
J gene: TRBJ1-3
clone size: .
D gene: .
CDR3 DNA: TGTGCCAGCAGCTTGGACAGGCTTACTGGAAACACCATATATTTT
CDR3 protein: CASSLDRLTGNTIYF

V gene: TRBV9
J gene: TRBJ2-1
clone size: .
D gene: TRBD2
CDR3 DNA: TGTGCCAGCAGCGTGACTAGCGGGGTTTACAATGAGCAGTTCTTC
CDR3 protein: CASSVTSGVYNEQFF

V gene: TRBV7-9
J gene: TRBJ1-1
clone size: .
D gene: .
CDR3 DNA: TGTGCCAGCAGCTCTTTTACAAGGAACACTGAAGCTTTCTTT
CDR3 protein: CASSSFTRNTEAFF

V gene: TRBV28
J gene: TRBJ2-7
clone size: .
D gene: TRBD1
CDR3 DNA: TGTGCCAGCAGTTCGAACCACCCGGGACAGCCCATTAGTCGGTACTTC
CDR3 protein: CASSSNHPGQPISRYF

V gene: TRBV7-7
J gene: TRBJ2-5
clone size: .
D gene: TRBD2
CDR3 DNA: TGTGCTAGCAGCCCGGGGCTAGCGGGGGGGGAGACCCAGTACTTC
CDR3 protein: CASSPGLAGGETQYF

V gene: TRBV7-8
J gene: TRBJ1-2
clone size: .
D gene: .
CDR3 DNA: TGTGCCAGCAGCTTATCCGGGAGTTATGGCTACACCTTC
CDR3 protein: CASSLSGSYGYTF

V gene: TRBV18
J gene: TRBJ1-2
clone size: once
D gene: TRBD1
CDR3 DNA: TGTGCCAGCTCACCGGGGGGGACAGGCCATGGCTACACCTTC
CDR3 protein: CASSPGGTGHGYTF

V gene: TRBV4-3
J gene: TRBJ1-3
clone size: .
D gene: .
CDR3 DNA: TGCGCCAGCAGTCAGGGAACCAACTCTGGAAACACCATATATTTT
CDR3 protein: CASSQGTNSGNTIYF

V gene: TRBV6-2/TRBV6-3
J gene: TRBJ1-5
clone size: .
D gene: TRBD1
CDR3 DNA: TGTGCCAGCAGTCCCAGGACAGGGTGGGTCAATCAGCCCCAGCATTTT
CDR3 protein: CASSPRTGWVNQPQHF

V gene: TRBV30
J gene: TRBJ1-5
clone size: few
D gene: .
CDR3 DNA: TGTGCCTGGAGTGTACCGGTAACGAGCAATCAGCCCCAGCATTTT
CDR3 protein: CAWSVPVTSNQPQHF

V gene: TRBV11-3
J gene: TRBJ1-3
clone size: .
D gene: .
CDR3 DNA: TGTGCCAGCAGCTTGTCAGTCTCTGGAAACACCATATATTTT
CDR3 protein: CASSLSVSGNTIYF

V gene: TRBV5-4
J gene: TRBJ2-7
clone size: .
D gene: .
CDR3 DNA: TGTGCCAGCAGCTTGGGGACAGCTCTTTTTGATCCGCAGTACTTC
CDR3 protein: CASSLGTALFDPQYF

V gene: TRBV18
J gene: TRBJ1-5
clone size: .
D gene: .
CDR3 DNA: TGTGCCAGCTCACCAACCACGGGGGTCAATCAGCCCCAGCATTTT
CDR3 protein: CASSPTTGVNQPQHF

V gene: TRBV5-1
J gene: TRBJ2-5
clone size: many
D gene: .
CDR3 DNA: TGCGCCAGCAGCTCCTCGGACGCTGGGGGAGAGACCCAGTACTTC
CDR3 protein: CASSSSDAGGETQYF

V gene: TRBV7-6
J gene: TRBJ2-7
clone size: .
D gene: TRBD1
CDR3 DNA: TGTGCCAGCAGCTTAGTTCCCGGGGACAGCCTATACGAGCAGTACTTC
CDR3 protein: CASSLVPGDSLYEQYF

V gene: TRBV19
J gene: TRBJ2-7
clone size: .
D gene: TRBD2
CDR3 DNA: TGTGCCAGTAGGGCCGGGACTAGCTACGAGCAGTACTTC
CDR3 protein: CASRAGTSYEQYF

V gene: TRBV7-9
J gene: TRBJ2-4
clone size: once
D gene: .
CDR3 DNA: TGTGCCAGCAGCTCCCGAGGTTACCCCCAAAACATTCAGTACTTC
CDR3 protein: CASSSRGYPQNIQYF

V gene: TRBV12-5
J gene: TRBJ1-4
clone size: .
D gene: .
CDR3 DNA: TGTGCTAGTGGTTTGGTACCTGGGGGCGATGAAAAACTGTTTTTT
CDR3 protein: CASGLVPGGDEKLFF

V gene: TRBV21-1
J gene: TRBJ1-2
clone size: .
D gene: .
CDR3 DNA: TGTGCCAGCAGCAAAACTCGGACAGGCTGCTATGGCTACACCTTC
CDR3 protein: CASSKTRTGCYGYTF

V gene: TRBV5-1
J gene: TRBJ1-5
clone size: .
D gene: .
CDR3 DNA: TGCGCCAGCAGCTTAGATCGAAGTCAGCCCCAGCATTTT
CDR3 protein: CASSLDRSQPQHF

V gene: TRBV4-1
J gene: TRBJ2-1
clone size: .
D gene: TRBD2
CDR3 DNA: TGCGCCAGCAGCCCCTGGGGGGGGACTAGCGCTACCTACAATGAGCAGTTCTTC
CDR3 protein: CASSPWGGTSATYNEQFF

V gene: TRBV2
J gene: TRBJ2-5
clone size: .
D gene: TRBD2
CDR3 DNA: TGTGCCAGCACCGCCGGGGGGGGAAGAGAGACCCAGTACTTC
CDR3 protein: CASTAGGGRETQYF

V gene: TRBV5-6
J gene: TRBJ2-7
clone size: .
D gene: .
CDR3 DNA: TGTGCCAGCAGCACCGGACGCCCGGGGGTTGAGCAGTACTTC
CDR3 protein: CASSTGRPGVEQYF

V gene: TRBV12-5
J gene: TRBJ1-5
clone size: .
D gene: .
CDR3 DNA: TGTGCTAGTGGTTTCATCCTAGGCAATCAGCCCCAGCATTTT
CDR3 protein: CASGFILGNQPQHF

V gene: TRBV5-6
J gene: TRBJ2-2
clone size: .
D gene: TRBD1
CDR3 DNA: TGTGCCAGCAGCAGCGACAGGGGGCTCAGCGGGGAGCTGTTTTTT
CDR3 protein: CASSSDRGLSGELFF

V gene: TRBV12-3/TRBV12-4
J gene: TRBJ1-1
clone size: .
D gene: .
CDR3 DNA: TGTGCCAGCAGTGATACTGAAGCTTTCTTT
CDR3 protein: CASSDTEAFF

V gene: TRBV6-1
J gene: TRBJ1-2
clone size: .
D gene: .
CDR3 DNA: TGTGCCAGCAGTGAAGAATTAAGGAATTATGGCTACACCTTC
CDR3 protein: CASSEELRNYGYTF

V gene: TRBV14
J gene: TRBJ1-1
clone size: few
D gene: .
CDR3 DNA: TGTGCCAGCAGCCAAGGGTCTGCGCTATTGGGTGAAGCTTTCTTT
CDR3 protein: CASSQGSALLGEAFF

V gene: TRBV7-5
J gene: TRBJ1-5
clone size: few
D gene: .
CDR3 DNA: TGTGCCAGAAGCAGACAGAGCAATCAGCCCCAGCATTTT
CDR3 protein: CARSRQSNQPQHF

V gene: TRBV6-6
J gene: TRBJ2-5
clone size: .
D gene: .
CDR3 DNA: TGTGCCAGCACATACTCAGACAGAAAAGGGGTGGCCCAGTACTTC
CDR3 protein: CASTYSDRKGVAQYF

V gene: TRBV7-9
J gene: TRBJ1-1
clone size: .
D gene: .
CDR3 DNA: TGTGCCAGCAGCTTACTCGGGGGGAACACTGAAGCTTTCTTT
CDR3 protein: CASSLLGGNTEAFF

V gene: TRBV9
J gene: TRBJ1-2
clone size: .
D gene: .
CDR3 DNA: TGTGCCAGCAGCAGCTCAGGGTATCAGGGCTACACCTTC
CDR3 protein: CASSSSGYQGYTF

V gene: TRBV2
J gene: TRBJ2-5
clone size: .
D gene: .
CDR3 DNA: TGTGCCAGCAGTGGACTATACATCTCCCAAGAGACCCAGTACTTC
CDR3 protein: CASSGLYISQETQYF

V gene: TRBV4-1
J gene: TRBJ1-5
clone size: few
D gene: .
CDR3 DNA: TGCGCCAGCAGCCAAGAAGGGTATAGCAATCAGCCCCAGCATTTT
CDR3 protein: CASSQEGYSNQPQHF